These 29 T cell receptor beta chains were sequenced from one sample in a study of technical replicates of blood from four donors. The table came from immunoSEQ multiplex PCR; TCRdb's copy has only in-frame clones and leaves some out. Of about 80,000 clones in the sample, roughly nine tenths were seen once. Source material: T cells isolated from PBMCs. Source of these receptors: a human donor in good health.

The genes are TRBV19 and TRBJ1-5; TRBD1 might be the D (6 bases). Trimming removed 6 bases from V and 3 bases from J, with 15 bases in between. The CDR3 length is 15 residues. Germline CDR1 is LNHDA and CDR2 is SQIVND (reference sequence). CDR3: CASRGGIGVNQPQHF. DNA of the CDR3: TGTGCCAGTAGAGGGGGTATAGGGGTCAATCAGCCCCAGCATTTT.

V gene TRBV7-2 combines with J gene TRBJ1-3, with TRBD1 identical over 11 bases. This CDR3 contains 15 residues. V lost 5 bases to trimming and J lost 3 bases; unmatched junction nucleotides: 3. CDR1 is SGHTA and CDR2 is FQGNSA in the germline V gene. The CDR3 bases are TGTGCCAGCAGCCCAGGGACAGGGGGTGGAAACACCATATATTTT. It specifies CASSPGTGGGNTIYF.

In nucleotides, the CDR3 is TGTGCCCAGGTCGCGAACACTGAAGCTTTCTTT. Its translation is CAQVANTEAFF. This chain links TRBV30 with TRBJ1-1; no definite D call. V was clipped by 8 bases and J by 1 base, with 8 bases between them. The CDR3 loop spans 11 amino acids. Germline CDR1 and CDR2: GTSNPN and SVGIG (reference sequence).

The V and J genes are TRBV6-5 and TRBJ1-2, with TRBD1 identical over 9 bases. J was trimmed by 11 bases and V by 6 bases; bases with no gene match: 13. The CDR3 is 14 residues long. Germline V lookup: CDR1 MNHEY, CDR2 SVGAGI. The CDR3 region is CASSRPQGTGKYTF. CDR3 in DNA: TGTGCCAGCAGCCGCCCTCAAGGGACAGGGAAATACACCTTC.

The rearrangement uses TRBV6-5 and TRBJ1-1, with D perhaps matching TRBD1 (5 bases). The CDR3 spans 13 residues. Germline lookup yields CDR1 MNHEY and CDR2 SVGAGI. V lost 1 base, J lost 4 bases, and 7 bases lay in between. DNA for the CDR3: TGTGCCAGCAGTTACTTAGGGGTCACTGAAGCTTTCTTT. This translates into CASSYLGVTEAFF.

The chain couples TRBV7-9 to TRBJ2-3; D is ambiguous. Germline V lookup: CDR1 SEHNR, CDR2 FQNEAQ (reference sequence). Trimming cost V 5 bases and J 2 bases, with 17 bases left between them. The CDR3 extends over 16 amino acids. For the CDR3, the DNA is TGTGCCAGCAGCCCAGGAACAGCAGATCCCACAGATACGCAGTATTTT. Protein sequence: CASSPGTADPTDTQYF.

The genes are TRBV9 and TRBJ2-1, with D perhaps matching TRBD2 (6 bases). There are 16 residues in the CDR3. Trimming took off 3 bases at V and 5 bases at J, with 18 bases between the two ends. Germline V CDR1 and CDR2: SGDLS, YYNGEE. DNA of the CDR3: TGTGCCAGCAGCGCCCCCCCACTAGCAGACAACAATGAGCAGTTCTTC. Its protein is CASSAPPLADNNEQFF.

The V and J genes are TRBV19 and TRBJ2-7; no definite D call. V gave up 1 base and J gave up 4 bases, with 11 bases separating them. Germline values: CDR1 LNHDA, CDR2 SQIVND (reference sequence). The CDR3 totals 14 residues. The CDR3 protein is CASSIGHTTYEQYF. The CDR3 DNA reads TGTGCCAGTAGTATAGGTCACACTACTTACGAGCAGTACTTC.

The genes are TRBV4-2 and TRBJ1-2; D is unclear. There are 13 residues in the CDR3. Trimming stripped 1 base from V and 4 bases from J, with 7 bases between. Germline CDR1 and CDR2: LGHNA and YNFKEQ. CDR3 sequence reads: CASSQGTGYGYTF. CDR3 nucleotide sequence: TGTGCCAGCAGCCAAGGCACTGGCTATGGCTACACCTTC.

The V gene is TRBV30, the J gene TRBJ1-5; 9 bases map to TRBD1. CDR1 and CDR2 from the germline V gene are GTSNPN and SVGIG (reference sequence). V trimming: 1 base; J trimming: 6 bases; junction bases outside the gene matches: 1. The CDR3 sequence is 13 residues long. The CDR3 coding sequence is TGTGCCTGGAGTGGGACAGGGGCTCAGCCCCAGCATTTT. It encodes CAWSGTGAQPQHF.

The CDR3 coding sequence is TGTGCCAGCAGTTTGCTAGCGGGAGGGCCTTACGAGCAGTACTTC. Translated: CASSLLAGGPYEQYF. This rearrangement joins TRBV28 to TRBJ2-7, with 12 bases aligning to TRBD2. Germline CDR1 is MDHEN and CDR2 is SYDVKM. The CDR3 sequence is 15 residues long. The junction had 4 bases not matched to a gene; V was cut back by 3 bases and J by 4 bases.

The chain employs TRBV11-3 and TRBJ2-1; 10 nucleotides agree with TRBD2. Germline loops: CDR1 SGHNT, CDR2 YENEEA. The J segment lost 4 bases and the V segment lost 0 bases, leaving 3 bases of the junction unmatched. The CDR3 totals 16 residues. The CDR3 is CASSLEASGGYNEQFF. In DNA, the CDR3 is TGTGCCAGCAGCTTAGAGGCTAGCGGGGGTTACAATGAGCAGTTCTTC.

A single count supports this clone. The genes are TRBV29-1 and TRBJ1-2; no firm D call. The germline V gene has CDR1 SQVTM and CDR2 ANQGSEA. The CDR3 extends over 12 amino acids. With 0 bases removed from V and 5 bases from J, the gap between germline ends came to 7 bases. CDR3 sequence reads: CSVEDSYYGYTF. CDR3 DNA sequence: TGCAGCGTTGAAGATTCCTATTATGGCTACACCTTC.

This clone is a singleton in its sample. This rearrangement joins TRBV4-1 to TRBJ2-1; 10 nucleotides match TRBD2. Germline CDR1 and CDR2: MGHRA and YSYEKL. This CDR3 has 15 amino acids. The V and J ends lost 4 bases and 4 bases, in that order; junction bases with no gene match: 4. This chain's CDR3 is CASSLGLAAYNEQFF. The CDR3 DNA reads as TGCGCCAGCAGCCTCGGACTAGCGGCTTACAATGAGCAGTTCTTC.

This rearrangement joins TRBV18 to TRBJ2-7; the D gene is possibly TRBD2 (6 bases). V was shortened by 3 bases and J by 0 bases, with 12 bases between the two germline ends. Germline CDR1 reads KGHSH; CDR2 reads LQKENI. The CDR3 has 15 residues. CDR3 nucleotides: TGTGCCAGCTCACCTAGGGTCGGGAGCTCCTACGAGCAGTACTTC. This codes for CASSPRVGSSYEQYF. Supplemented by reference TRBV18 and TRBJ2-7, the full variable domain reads NAGVMQNPRHLVRRRGQEARLRCSPMKGHSHVYWYRQLPEEGLKFMVYLQKENIIDESGMPKERFSAEFPKEGPSILRIQQVVRGDSAAYFCASSPRVGSSYEQYFGPGTRLTVT.

The CDR3 sequence is CASSWDRSNQPQHF. The CDR3 DNA reads as TGTGCCAGCAGTTGGGACAGGAGCAATCAGCCCCAGCATTTT. V usage is TRBV5-5 and J usage is TRBJ1-5; 8 nucleotides match TRBD1. The trim removed 5 bases at V and 1 base at J, leaving 2 bases unmatched. Germline assignment: CDR1 SGHKS and CDR2 YYEKEE (reference sequence). This CDR3 comprises 14 residues.

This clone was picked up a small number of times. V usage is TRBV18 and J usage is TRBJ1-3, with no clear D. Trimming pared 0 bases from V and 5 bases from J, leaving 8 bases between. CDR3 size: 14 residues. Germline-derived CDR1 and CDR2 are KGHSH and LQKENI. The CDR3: CASSPPNSRNTIYF. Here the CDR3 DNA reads TGTGCCAGCTCACCACCGAACTCCAGAAACACCATATATTTT.

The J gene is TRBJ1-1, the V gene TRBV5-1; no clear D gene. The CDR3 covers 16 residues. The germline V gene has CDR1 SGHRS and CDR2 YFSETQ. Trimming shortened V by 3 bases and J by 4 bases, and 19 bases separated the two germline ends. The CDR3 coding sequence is TGCGCCAGCAGCTCCCTTAGTAGGGAAACTAGCACTGAAGCTTTCTTT. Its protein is CASSSLSRETSTEAFF.

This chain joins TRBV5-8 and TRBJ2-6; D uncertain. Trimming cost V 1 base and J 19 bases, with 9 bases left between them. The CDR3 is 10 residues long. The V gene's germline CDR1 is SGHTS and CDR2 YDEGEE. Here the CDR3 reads CASSLQAHTF. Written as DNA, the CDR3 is TGTGCCAGCAGCTTGCAGGCGCATACTTTC. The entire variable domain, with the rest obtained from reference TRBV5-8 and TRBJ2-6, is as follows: EAGVTQSPTHLIKTRGQQATLRCSPISGHTSVYWYQQALGLGLQFLLWYDEGEERNRGNFPPRFSGRQFPNYSSELNVNALELEDSALYLCASSLQAHTFGAGSRLTVL.

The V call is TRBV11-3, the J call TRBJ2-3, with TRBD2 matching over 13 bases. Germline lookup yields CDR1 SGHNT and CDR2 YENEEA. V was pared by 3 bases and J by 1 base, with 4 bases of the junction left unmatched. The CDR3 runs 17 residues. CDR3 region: CASSFGLAGEGTDTQYF. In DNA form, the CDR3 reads TGTGCCAGCAGCTTCGGACTAGCGGGAGAGGGCACAGATACGCAGTATTTT.

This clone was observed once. The CDR3 spells CASTLAISGNTDTQYF. CDR3 coding DNA: TGTGCCAGCACACTGGCCATTAGCGGGAACACAGATACGCAGTATTTT. The genes are TRBV7-2 and TRBJ2-3; TRBD2 matches at 8 bases. Germline V gives CDR1 SGHTA, CDR2 FQGNSA. The trim removed 7 bases at V and 2 bases at J, leaving 11 bases unmatched. This CDR3 has 16 amino acids.

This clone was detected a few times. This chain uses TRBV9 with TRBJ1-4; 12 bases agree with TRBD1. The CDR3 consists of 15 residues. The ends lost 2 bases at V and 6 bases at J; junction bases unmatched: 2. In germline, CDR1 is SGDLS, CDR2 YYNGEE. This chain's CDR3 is CASSVGQGAHEKLFF. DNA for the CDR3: TGTGCCAGCAGCGTGGGACAGGGGGCGCATGAAAAACTGTTTTTT. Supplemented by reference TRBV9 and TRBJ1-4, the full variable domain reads DSGVTQTPKHLITATGQRVTLRCSPRSGDLSVYWYQQSLDQGLQFLIQYYNGEERAKGNILERFSAQQFPDLHSELNLSSLELGDSALYFCASSVGQGAHEKLFFGSGTQLSVL.

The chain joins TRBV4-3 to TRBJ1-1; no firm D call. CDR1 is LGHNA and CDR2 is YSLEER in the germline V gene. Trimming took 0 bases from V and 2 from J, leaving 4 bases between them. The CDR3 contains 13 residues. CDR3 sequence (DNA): TGCGCCAGCAGCCAAGACAGAAACACTGAAGCTTTCTTT. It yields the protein CASSQDRNTEAFF.

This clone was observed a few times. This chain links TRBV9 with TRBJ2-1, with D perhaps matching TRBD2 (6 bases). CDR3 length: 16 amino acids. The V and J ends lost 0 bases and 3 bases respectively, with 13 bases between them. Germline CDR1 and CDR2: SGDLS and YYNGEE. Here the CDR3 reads CASSVGASELYNEQFF. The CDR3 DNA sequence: TGTGCCAGCAGCGTAGGGGCTAGCGAACTCTACAATGAGCAGTTCTTC. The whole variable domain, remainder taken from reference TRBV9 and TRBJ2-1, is DSGVTQTPKHLITATGQRVTLRCSPRSGDLSVYWYQQSLDQGLQFLIQYYNGEERAKGNILERFSAQQFPDLHSELNLSSLELGDSALYFCASSVGASELYNEQFFGPGTRLTVL.

The CDR3 sequence is CASSQDRRGFGAFF. The CDR3 DNA sequence: TGCGCCAGCAGCCAAGATAGGCGGGGGTTTGGCGCTTTCTTT. The rearrangement links TRBV4-3 to TRBJ1-1; D perhaps matches TRBD1 (5 bases). Germline CDR1 reads LGHNA; CDR2 reads YSLEER. With 0 bases removed from V and 11 bases from J, the gap between germline ends came to 16 bases. This CDR3 is built from 14 residues.

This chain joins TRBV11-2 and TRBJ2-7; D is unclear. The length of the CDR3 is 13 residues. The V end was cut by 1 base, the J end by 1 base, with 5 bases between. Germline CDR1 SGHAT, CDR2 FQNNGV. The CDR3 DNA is TGTGCCAGCAGCTTAGTCGGTTCCTACGAGCAGTACTTC. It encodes CASSLVGSYEQYF. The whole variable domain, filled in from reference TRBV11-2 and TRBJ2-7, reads EAGVAQSPRYKIIEKRQSVAFWCNPISGHATLYWYQQILGQGPKLLIQFQNNGVVDDSQLPKDRFSAERLKGVDSTLKIQPAKLEDSAVYLCASSLVGSYEQYFGPGTRLTVT.

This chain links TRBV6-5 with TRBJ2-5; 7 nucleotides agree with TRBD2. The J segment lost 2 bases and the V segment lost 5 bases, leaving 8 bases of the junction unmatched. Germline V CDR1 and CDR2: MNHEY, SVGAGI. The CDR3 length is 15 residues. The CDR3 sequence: CASSRWASGQETQYF. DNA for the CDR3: TGTGCCAGCAGTAGGTGGGCTAGCGGTCAAGAGACCCAGTACTTC.

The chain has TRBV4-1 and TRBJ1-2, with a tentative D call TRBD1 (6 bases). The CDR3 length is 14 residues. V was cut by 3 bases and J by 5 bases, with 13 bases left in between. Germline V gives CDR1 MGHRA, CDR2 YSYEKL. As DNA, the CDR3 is TGCGCCAGCAGCCATTCGGGACAAAGTTATGGCTACACCTTC. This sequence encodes CASSHSGQSYGYTF.

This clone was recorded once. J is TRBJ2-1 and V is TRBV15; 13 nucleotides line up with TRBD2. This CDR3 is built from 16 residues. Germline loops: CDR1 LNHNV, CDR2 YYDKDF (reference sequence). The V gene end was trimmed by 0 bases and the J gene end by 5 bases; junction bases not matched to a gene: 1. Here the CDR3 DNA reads TGTGCCACCAGCAGAGAAGGGACTAGCGGGGACAATGAGCAGTTCTTC. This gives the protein CATSREGTSGDNEQFF.